The sample holds many counts of the clone carrying this T cell receptor (beta chain). When ophthalmopathy did not progress within 18 months, Graves' hyperthyroidism was considered stable. Exclusions: uncontrolled infection, other autoimmune disease, pregnancy, lactation. These data belong to a study of T cells in Graves' hyperthyroidism and ophthalmopathy. The investigators amplified TCR beta CDR3 regions from RNA transcripts. First-round RT-PCR with HTBI primers amplified the TCR CDR3 region. TCRdb re-derived calls from the multiplex PCR reads in MiXCR, one entry per CDR3 protein. There are about 560,000 distinct CDR3 sequences in the sample; approximately 16% occur only once, and more than 15% lies in the top ten. Germline V gene sequence: CDR1 MDHEN, CDR2 SYDVKM. This CDR3 region has 16 residues. The ends were cut back, 5 bases at V and 5 bases at J, with 22 bases in the middle.

This receptor was identified in a woman between 18 and 30 years old with Graves' hyperthyroidism. Sequences were obtained from blood. This chain joins TRBV28 and TRBJ2-7; perhaps TRBD1 as D (6 bases). The DNA for the CDR3 is TGTGCCAGCAGTACCACCGGGACACCCGACACCAACGAGCAGTACTTC. It yields the protein CASSTTGTPDTNEQYF.